Sequencing of this T cell receptor beta chain was carried out in a study of T cells after yellow fever vaccination. General study results and limits: Re-detected after boosting: most primary clones, 96% of CD4 and around 86% of CD8.

Each CDR3 protein is one row after TCRdb ran MiXCR on the 5' RACE reads. Of 300,000 or so distinct CDR3 sequences in the sample, 10% to 15% were seen once. The length of the CDR3 is 14 residues. This clonotype was found a few times. What it binds is unknown. The starting material was CD4+ T cells sorted from PBMCs, obtained 45 days after the yellow fever booster vaccination. The clonotype was recovered from a man aged 30 to 39 who received the YFV17D yellow fever vaccine. The chain is built from TRBV21-1 and TRBJ2-1; the table's D call TRBD1 went unverified against the DNA. TRBV21-1 is annotated as a pseudogene. This chain's CDR3 is CASMLGASYNEQFF. The CDR3, as DNA: TGTGCCAGCATGCTGGGGGCCTCCTACAATGAGCAGTTCTTC.